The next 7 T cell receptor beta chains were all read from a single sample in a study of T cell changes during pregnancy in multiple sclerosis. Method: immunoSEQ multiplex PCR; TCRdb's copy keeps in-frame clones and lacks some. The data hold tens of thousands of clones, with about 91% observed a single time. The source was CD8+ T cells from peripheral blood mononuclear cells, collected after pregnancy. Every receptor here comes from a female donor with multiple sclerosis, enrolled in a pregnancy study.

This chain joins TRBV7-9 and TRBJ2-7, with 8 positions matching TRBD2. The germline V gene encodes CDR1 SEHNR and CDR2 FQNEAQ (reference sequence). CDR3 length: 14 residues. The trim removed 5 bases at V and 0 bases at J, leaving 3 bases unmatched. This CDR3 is CASSPSGFSYEQYF. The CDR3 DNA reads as TGTGCCAGCAGCCCTAGCGGGTTCTCCTACGAGCAGTACTTC.

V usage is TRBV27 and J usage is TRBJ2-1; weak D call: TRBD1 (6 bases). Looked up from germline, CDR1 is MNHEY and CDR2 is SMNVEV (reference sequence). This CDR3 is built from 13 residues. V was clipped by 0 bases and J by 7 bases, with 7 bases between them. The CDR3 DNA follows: TGTGCCAGCAGTTTATCGGGGACAAATGAGCAGTTCTTC. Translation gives CASSLSGTNEQFF.

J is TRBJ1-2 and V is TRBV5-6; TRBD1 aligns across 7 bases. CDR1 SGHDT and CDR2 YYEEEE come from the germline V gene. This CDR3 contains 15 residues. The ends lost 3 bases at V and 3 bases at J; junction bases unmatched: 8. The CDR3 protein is CASSYRGGTHYGYTF. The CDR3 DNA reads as TGTGCCAGCAGCTACAGGGGTGGCACCCACTATGGCTACACCTTC.

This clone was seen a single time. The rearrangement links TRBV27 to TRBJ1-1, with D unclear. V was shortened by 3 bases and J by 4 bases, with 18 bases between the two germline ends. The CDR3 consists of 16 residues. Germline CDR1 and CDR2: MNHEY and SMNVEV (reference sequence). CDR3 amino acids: CASSFFGSEGGTEAFF. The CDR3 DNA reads TGTGCCAGCAGTTTTTTTGGGTCCGAGGGAGGCACTGAAGCTTTCTTT.

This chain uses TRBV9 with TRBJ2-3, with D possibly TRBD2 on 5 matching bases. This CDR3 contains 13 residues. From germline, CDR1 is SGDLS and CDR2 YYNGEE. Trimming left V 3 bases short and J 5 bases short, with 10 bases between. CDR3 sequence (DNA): TGTGCCAGCAGCGGAGGGTCTTTAGATACGCAGTATTTT. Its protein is CASSGGSLDTQYF. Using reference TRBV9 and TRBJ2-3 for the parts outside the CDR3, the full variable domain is DSGVTQTPKHLITATGQRVTLRCSPRSGDLSVYWYQQSLDQGLQFLIQYYNGEERAKGNILERFSAQQFPDLHSELNLSSLELGDSALYFCASSGGSLDTQYFGPGTRLTVL.

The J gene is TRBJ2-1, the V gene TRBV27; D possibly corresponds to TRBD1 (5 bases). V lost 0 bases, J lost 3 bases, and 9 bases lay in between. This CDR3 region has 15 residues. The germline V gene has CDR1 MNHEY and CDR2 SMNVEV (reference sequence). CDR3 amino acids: CASSLSQGSYNEQFF. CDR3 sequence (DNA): TGTGCCAGCAGTTTATCCCAGGGAAGCTACAATGAGCAGTTCTTC.

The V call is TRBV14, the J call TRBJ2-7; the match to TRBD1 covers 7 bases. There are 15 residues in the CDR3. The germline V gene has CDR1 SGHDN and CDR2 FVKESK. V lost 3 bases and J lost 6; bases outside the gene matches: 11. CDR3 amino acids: CASSHVTGTLSEQYF. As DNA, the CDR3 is TGTGCCAGCAGCCACGTGACAGGGACCCTAAGCGAGCAGTACTTC.